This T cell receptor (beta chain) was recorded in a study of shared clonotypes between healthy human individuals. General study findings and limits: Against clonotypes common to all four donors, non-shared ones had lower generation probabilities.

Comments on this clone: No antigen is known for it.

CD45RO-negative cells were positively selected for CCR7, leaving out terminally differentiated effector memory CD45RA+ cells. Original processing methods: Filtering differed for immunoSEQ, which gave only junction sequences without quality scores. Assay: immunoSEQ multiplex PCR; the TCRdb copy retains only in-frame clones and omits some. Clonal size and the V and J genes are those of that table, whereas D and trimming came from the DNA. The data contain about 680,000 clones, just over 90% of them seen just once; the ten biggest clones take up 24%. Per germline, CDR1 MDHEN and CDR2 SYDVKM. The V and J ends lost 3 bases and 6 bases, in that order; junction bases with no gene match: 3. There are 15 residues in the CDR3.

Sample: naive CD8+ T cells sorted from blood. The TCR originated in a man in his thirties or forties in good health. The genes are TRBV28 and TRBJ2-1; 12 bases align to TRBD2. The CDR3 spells CASSFATSGSNEQFF. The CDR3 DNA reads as TGTGCCAGCAGTTTCGCGACTAGCGGGAGCAATGAGCAGTTCTTC.